A selection of T cell receptor beta chains follows, all from one sample in a study of blood T cell repertoires in COVID-19. Sequencing used immunoSEQ multiplex PCR; TCRdb keeps in-frame clones, though not all of them. The sample lists approximately 69,000 clones; around 90% were seen once. Specimen: peripheral blood. The receptors were sampled from a man between 50 and 59 years old with acute or convalescent COVID-19. The CDR3 runs from the conserved cysteine through the conserved F or W. The order of the fields is J gene, CDR3 length, clone size, V gene, D gene, CDR3 protein, CDR3 DNA. The D gene is left open where the match is weak. Size tells how often a clone was seen (once, few, many) or the class of an expanded clone, and some rows leave it out.

j_gene: TRBJ1-5; len: 12; abundance: -; v_gene: TRBV29-1; d_gene: -; CDR3aa: CSVAGINQPQHF; CDR3nt: TGCAGCGTTGCAGGGATCAATCAGCCCCAGCATTTT
j_gene: TRBJ1-1; len: 15; abundance: -; v_gene: TRBV27; d_gene: -; CDR3aa: CASSSLRVRGTEAFF; CDR3nt: TGTGCCAGCAGCTCGCTCAGGGTTAGGGGTACTGAAGCTTTCTTT
j_gene: TRBJ2-3; len: 16; abundance: once; v_gene: TRBV27; d_gene: TRBD2; CDR3aa: CASSLMASGIGDTQYF; CDR3nt: TGTGCCAGCAGTTTAATGGCTAGCGGGATTGGAGATACGCAGTATTTT
j_gene: TRBJ2-7; len: 15; abundance: -; v_gene: TRBV7-6; d_gene: TRBD1; CDR3aa: CASSLGQGAAYEQYF; CDR3nt: TGTGCCAGCAGCTTGGGACAGGGGGCCGCCTACGAGCAGTACTTC
j_gene: TRBJ2-5; len: 14; abundance: -; v_gene: TRBV2; d_gene: TRBD2; CDR3aa: CASRAGTSDETQYF; CDR3nt: TGTGCCAGCAGGGCCGGGACTAGCGACGAGACCCAGTACTTC
j_gene: TRBJ1-3; len: 13; abundance: -; v_gene: TRBV4-3; d_gene: -; CDR3aa: CASSLGPGNTIYF; CDR3nt: TGCGCCAGCAGCCTGGGGCCTGGAAACACCATATATTTT
j_gene: TRBJ2-5; len: 17; abundance: -; v_gene: TRBV5-1; d_gene: TRBD2; CDR3aa: CASSLLGSGGGGETQYF; CDR3nt: TGCGCCAGCAGCTTGTTGGGTAGCGGGGGAGGTGGAGAGACCCAGTACTTC
j_gene: TRBJ2-7; len: 17; abundance: -; v_gene: TRBV7-2; d_gene: -; CDR3aa: CASSSPPPGLIPYEQYF; CDR3nt: TGTGCCAGCAGCTCCCCGCCCCCGGGACTTATTCCCTACGAGCAGTACTTC
j_gene: TRBJ2-3; len: 16; abundance: -; v_gene: TRBV5-1; d_gene: TRBD1; CDR3aa: CASSLAPGGGTDTQYF; CDR3nt: TGCGCCAGCAGCTTGGCCCCAGGGGGTGGCACAGATACGCAGTATTTT
j_gene: TRBJ2-7; len: 13; abundance: -; v_gene: TRBV30; d_gene: TRBD1; CDR3aa: CAWNTGGAYEQYF; CDR3nt: TGTGCCTGGAACACAGGGGGCGCCTACGAGCAGTACTTC
j_gene: TRBJ2-7; len: 11; abundance: -; v_gene: TRBV2; d_gene: TRBD2; CDR3aa: CASSVGGGPRF; CDR3nt: TGTGCCAGCAGTGTGGGGGGAGGGCCCAGGTTC
j_gene: TRBJ2-1; len: 15; abundance: -; v_gene: TRBV19; d_gene: TRBD2; CDR3aa: CASSRASGTYNEQFF; CDR3nt: TGTGCCAGTAGTAGGGCTAGCGGGACCTACAATGAGCAGTTCTTC
j_gene: TRBJ1-5; len: 20; abundance: -; v_gene: TRBV9; d_gene: -; CDR3aa: CASSVVEKVQGGPSNQPQHF; CDR3nt: TGTGCCAGCAGCGTAGTGGAGAAAGTTCAGGGCGGACCTAGCAATCAGCCCCAGCATTTT
j_gene: TRBJ2-3; len: 15; abundance: -; v_gene: TRBV6-2/TRBV6-3; d_gene: -; CDR3aa: CASSWVRGSTDTQYF; CDR3nt: TGTGCCAGCAGTTGGGTTCGGGGGAGCACAGATACGCAGTATTTT
j_gene: TRBJ2-7; len: 16; abundance: -; v_gene: TRBV5-1; d_gene: -; CDR3aa: CASSLRSGAGTYEQYF; CDR3nt: TGCGCCAGCAGCTTGAGGTCTGGGGCGGGAACCTACGAGCAGTACTTC
j_gene: TRBJ2-1; len: 14; abundance: -; v_gene: TRBV10-2; d_gene: TRBD2; CDR3aa: CASSSSGRMNEQFF; CDR3nt: TGCGCCAGCAGTTCTAGCGGGCGGATGAATGAGCAGTTCTTC
j_gene: TRBJ1-2; len: 16; abundance: -; v_gene: TRBV4-3; d_gene: TRBD1; CDR3aa: CASSRAGTGNTYGYTF; CDR3nt: TGCGCCAGCAGCCGAGCCGGGACAGGAAATACCTATGGCTACACCTTC
j_gene: TRBJ2-1; len: 15; abundance: -; v_gene: TRBV6-4; d_gene: -; CDR3aa: CASSVSGFRANEQFF; CDR3nt: TGTGCCAGCAGTGTAAGCGGCTTCAGAGCCAATGAGCAGTTCTTC
j_gene: TRBJ1-2; len: 18; abundance: once; v_gene: TRBV18; d_gene: -; CDR3aa: CASSPSGRQGRLNYGYTF; CDR3nt: TGTGCCAGCTCACCGAGCGGTCGGCAGGGGAGACTAAACTATGGCTACACCTTC
j_gene: TRBJ1-2; len: 15; abundance: -; v_gene: TRBV24-1; d_gene: TRBD1; CDR3aa: CATSDSGQGNYGYTF; CDR3nt: TGTGCCACCAGTGATTCCGGACAGGGCAACTATGGCTACACCTTC
j_gene: TRBJ2-5; len: 11; abundance: -; v_gene: TRBV6-5; d_gene: -; CDR3aa: CASSLRETQYF; CDR3nt: TGTGCCAGCTCCCTTCGGGAGACCCAGTACTTC
j_gene: TRBJ1-6; len: 16; abundance: -; v_gene: TRBV28; d_gene: TRBD1; CDR3aa: CASSATGGLYNSPLHF; CDR3nt: TGTGCCAGCAGTGCGACAGGGGGTTTGTATAATTCACCCCTCCACTTT
j_gene: TRBJ2-7; len: 11; abundance: -; v_gene: TRBV20-1; d_gene: -; CDR3aa: CSARASREQYF; CDR3nt: TGCAGTGCTAGAGCCTCGAGGGAGCAGTACTTC
j_gene: TRBJ2-3; len: 19; abundance: -; v_gene: TRBV28; d_gene: -; CDR3aa: CASSPLSSASRLSTDTQYF; CDR3nt: TGTGCCAGCAGTCCTCTTTCTAGTGCCAGTCGCCTTAGCACAGATACGCAGTATTTT
j_gene: TRBJ1-5; len: 15; abundance: -; v_gene: TRBV30; d_gene: -; CDR3aa: CAWSVPGVGNQPQHF; CDR3nt: TGTGCCTGGAGTGTACCGGGGGTGGGCAATCAGCCCCAGCATTTT
j_gene: TRBJ2-3; len: 15; abundance: -; v_gene: TRBV2; d_gene: -; CDR3aa: CASSVEGSGTDTQYF; CDR3nt: TGTGCCAGCAGTGTAGAGGGATCAGGCACAGATACGCAGTATTTT
j_gene: TRBJ1-2; len: 14; abundance: -; v_gene: TRBV28; d_gene: -; CDR3aa: CASRPGRAGYGYTF; CDR3nt: TGTGCCAGCAGACCCGGACGGGCGGGCTATGGCTACACCTTC
j_gene: TRBJ1-1; len: 15; abundance: -; v_gene: TRBV5-1; d_gene: TRBD1; CDR3aa: CASSLGDRGLAVAFF; CDR3nt: TGCGCCAGCAGCTTGGGGGACAGGGGTCTCGCTGTAGCTTTCTTT
j_gene: TRBJ2-5; len: 16; abundance: -; v_gene: TRBV2; d_gene: TRBD2; CDR3aa: CASSWASGREWETQYF; CDR3nt: TGTGCCAGCAGTTGGGCTAGCGGGAGGGAATGGGAGACCCAGTACTTC
j_gene: TRBJ2-4; len: 11; abundance: -; v_gene: TRBV20-1; d_gene: TRBD1; CDR3aa: CSAARDSRTDF; CDR3nt: TGCAGTGCTGCCCGGGACAGTAGGACGGATTTC
j_gene: TRBJ2-5; len: 15; abundance: -; v_gene: TRBV7-9; d_gene: TRBD2; CDR3aa: CASSKLAGLLETQYF; CDR3nt: TGTGCCAGCAGCAAACTAGCGGGCCTGCTAGAGACCCAGTACTTC
j_gene: TRBJ1-2; len: 13; abundance: once; v_gene: TRBV5-5; d_gene: TRBD1; CDR3aa: CASGGQGAYGYTF; CDR3nt: TGTGCCAGCGGTGGACAGGGGGCCTATGGCTACACCTTC
j_gene: TRBJ2-1; len: 17; abundance: -; v_gene: TRBV7-9; d_gene: TRBD2; CDR3aa: CASLAASGRALGNEQFF; CDR3nt: TGTGCCAGCCTCGCGGCTAGCGGGAGGGCCCTAGGGAATGAGCAGTTCTTC
j_gene: TRBJ2-5; len: 14; abundance: -; v_gene: TRBV7-9; d_gene: -; CDR3aa: CASSLGRLQETQYF; CDR3nt: TGTGCCAGCAGCTTAGGCAGACTCCAAGAGACCCAGTACTTC
j_gene: TRBJ1-1; len: 14; abundance: once; v_gene: TRBV18; d_gene: -; CDR3aa: CASSPAGMNTEAFF; CDR3nt: TGTGCCAGCTCACCAGCAGGCATGAACACTGAAGCTTTCTTT
j_gene: TRBJ1-5; len: 15; abundance: -; v_gene: TRBV11-3; d_gene: -; CDR3aa: CASSLEAGRGQPQHF; CDR3nt: TGTGCCAGCAGCTTAGAGGCGGGCCGGGGTCAGCCCCAGCATTTT